This TCR beta chain was captured in a study of T cell responses to AZD1222 COVID-19 vaccine. The table lists this clone with a count of one. Its antigen is not identified. Sequencing was performed with immunoSEQ multiplex PCR; in TCRdb, only in-frame clones are kept and a portion is missing. The sample gives around 79,000 clones, about 85% of which show up once; around 1.5% is in the top ten. This CDR3 contains 16 residues. The germline V gene encodes CDR1 DFQATT and CDR2 SNEGSKA (reference sequence). The junction had 12 bases not matched to a gene; V was cut back by 3 bases and J by 5 bases. General observations from the study: Researchers took repertoire samples only after the peak T cell response had come. Unmutated variant regions are reportedly the target of nearly half of TCRs that are spike-specific. Baseline seropositives among AZD1222 recipients totaled only five to seven. Mostly white British, mostly female donors; authors suggested clonal diversity may be underestimated.

The V and J genes are TRBV20-1 and TRBJ2-1, with 8 bases matching TRBD2. The specimen was peripheral blood, collected on day 0 of AZD1222 vaccination. This clonotype was obtained from an adult in good health. The CDR3 sequence: CSASRVSSSGNNEQFF. DNA for the CDR3: TGCAGTGCTAGTCGGGTCTCCAGTAGCGGGAACAATGAGCAGTTCTTC.